The rows below give T cell receptor beta chains drawn from one sample of a study of T-cell memory formation after mild COVID-19. TCRdb re-derived calls from the 5' RACE reads in MiXCR, one entry per CDR3 protein. The data contain about 430,000 distinct CDR3 sequences, 20% to 25% of them singletons. Sample: PBMCs or a T cell subset sorted from them (not recorded which). The receptors stem from an adult woman who had mild COVID-19 (a few samples of this study predate the infection). Cell type and time point are not known. CDR3s include the opening cysteine and the closing phenylalanine or tryptophan. D genes are given only for firm matches. Clone size is not always given. Where it is, it says once, few, many or a class for expanded clones.

J | V | D | size | DNA | CDR3
TRBJ2-3 | TRBV5-1 | TRBD2 | NA | TGCGCCAGCAGCGCGGGGGGGGTAAAAGATACGCAGTATTTT | CASSAGGVKDTQYF
TRBJ2-5 | TRBV7-2 | NA | few | TGTGCCAGCAGCACACAACAGGGTCAGACCCAGTACTTC | CASSTQQGQTQYF
TRBJ1-3 | TRBV4-3 | NA | few | TGCGCCAGCAGCCAAGATCCAGGTCCTCCTGGAAACACCATATATTTT | CASSQDPGPPGNTIYF
TRBJ1-1 | TRBV6-5 | NA | many | TGTGCCAGCAGTTCACCAGTGAACACTGAAGCTTTCTTT | CASSSPVNTEAFF
TRBJ2-7 | TRBV15 | NA | NA | TGTGCCACCAGCGCCCGCGGACGCGGGTACGAGCAGTACTTC | CATSARGRGYEQYF
TRBJ2-1 | TRBV21-1 | NA | few | TGTGCCAGCAGCAAAGGCAAGAACAGGGAGGGCAATGAGCAGTTCTTC | CASSKGKNREGNEQFF
TRBJ2-3 | TRBV20-1 | TRBD2 | NA | TGCAGTGCCGCCGTACGAGCGGGGGGCACAGATACGCAGTATTTT | CSAAVRAGGTDTQYF
TRBJ2-1 | TRBV13 | TRBD2 | NA | TGTGCCAGCAGCTCCCAGGAGCGGGAGGGCCAAGAGAATGAGCAGTTCTTC | CASSSQEREGQENEQFF
TRBJ2-7 | TRBV4-2 | TRBD1 | few | TGTGCCAGCAGCCAAGTCCTCGAAGATGGGACAGATGACCCCTACGAGCAGTACTTC | CASSQVLEDGTDDPYEQYF
TRBJ2-1 | TRBV20-1 | NA | few | TGCAGTGCTAGTCCCCGGGCAACCTACAATGAGCAGTTCTTC | CSASPRATYNEQFF
TRBJ2-2 | TRBV12-3/TRBV12-4 | NA | few | TGTGCCAGCAGACCCGGGGAAGTTGGCGGGGAGCTGTTTTTT | CASRPGEVGGELFF
TRBJ2-3 | TRBV18 | NA | few | TGTGCCAGCTCCCTTGCGGGACCTCCCACAGATACGCAGTATTTT | CASSLAGPPTDTQYF
TRBJ2-7 | TRBV29-1 | TRBD2 | few | TGCAGCGTGGGCGGGGGGACTGAGCGGGCCTACGAGCAGTACTTC | CSVGGGTERAYEQYF
TRBJ1-1 | TRBV7-8 | NA | few | TGTGCCAGCAGCTTAGTTGGCAGGGGTATGAACACTGAAGCTTTCTTT | CASSLVGRGMNTEAFF
TRBJ2-1 | TRBV21-1 | NA | few | TGTGCCAGCAGCAAAGCGCTCGCTGAAGACTCCTACAATGAGCAGTTCTTC | CASSKALAEDSYNEQFF
TRBJ1-6 | TRBV7-8 | NA | few | TGTGCCAGCAGCTCGGTCCGTCGGGGTGACCGATCACCCCTCCACTTT | CASSSVRRGDRSPLHF
TRBJ2-7 | TRBV19 | TRBD1 | many | TGTGCCACGCGACCGGGACAGGGCTACGAGCAGTACTTC | CATRPGQGYEQYF
TRBJ2-5 | TRBV11-2 | NA | few | TGTGCCAGCAGCTTAAGCCCGGAGGAGACCCAGTACTTC | CASSLSPEETQYF
TRBJ2-3 | TRBV7-2 | NA | few | TGTGCCAGCAGCTCCCGCGGGATAACAGATACGCAGTATTTT | CASSSRGITDTQYF
TRBJ2-7 | TRBV6-5 | TRBD1 | few | TGTGCCAGCAGGCTCGGGACAGGGGGTGCCTACGAGCAGTACTTC | CASRLGTGGAYEQYF
TRBJ2-2 | TRBV5-1 | NA | few | TGCGCCAGCAGCCCACCCTTGTTCGGGGAGCTGTTTTTT | CASSPPLFGELFF
TRBJ2-1 | TRBV12-3/TRBV12-4 | NA | NA | TGTGCCAGCAGTTTTTTGACCAATGAGCAGTTCTTC | CASSFLTNEQFF
TRBJ2-7 | TRBV30 | NA | few | TGTGCCTGGAATAGGGACCCCTACGAGCAGTACTTC | CAWNRDPYEQYF
TRBJ2-7 | TRBV5-6 | TRBD1 | many | TGTGCCAGCAGCTCCACCTGGACAGGGTCTGGGGTCTACGAGCAGTACTTC | CASSSTWTGSGVYEQYF
TRBJ2-7 | TRBV7-6 | NA | NA | TGTGCCAGCAGCAGAGGGGGTTTCTCCTACGAGCAGTACTTC | CASSRGGFSYEQYF
TRBJ2-2 | TRBV7-2 | TRBD1 | NA | TGTGCCAGCAGCTTATTGGGGACAGCGAACACCGGGGAGCTGTTTTTT | CASSLLGTANTGELFF
TRBJ1-2 | TRBV24-1 | TRBD1 | few | TGTGCCACCAGTGAACCGGGACAGGGGGTTTATGGCTACACCTTC | CATSEPGQGVYGYTF
TRBJ2-2 | TRBV7-2 | NA | NA | TGTGCCAGCAGCTTAGCCATGGCTAGACGAAGCACCGGGGAGCTGTTTTTT | CASSLAMARRSTGELFF
TRBJ2-5 | TRBV29-1 | TRBD1 | few | TGCAGCGCGGACAGGGGCGAGACCCAGTACTTC | CSADRGETQYF
TRBJ2-2 | TRBV12-3/TRBV12-4 | NA | many | TGTGCCAGCAGGACCGCTCCACCGATACCCCACCGGGAGCTGTTTTTT | CASRTAPPIPHRELFF
TRBJ1-4 | TRBV7-9 | NA | NA | TGTGCCAGCAGCCGTCGCCGGGATTCAACTAATGAAAAACTGTTTTTT | CASSRRRDSTNEKLFF
TRBJ2-1 | TRBV9 | NA | NA | TGTGCCAGCAGCAGGGGGGGACGGACTAACAATGAGCAGTTCTTC | CASSRGGRTNNEQFF
TRBJ2-3 | TRBV30 | NA | many | TGTGCCTGCAACCGGGACTCTTATAGCACAGATACGCAGTATTTT | CACNRDSYSTDTQYF
TRBJ2-1 | TRBV28 | NA | few | TGTGCCAGCAGTTTTTCGATGGACTCCTACAATGAGCAGTTCTTC | CASSFSMDSYNEQFF
TRBJ1-1 | TRBV27 | NA | few | TGTGCCAGCAGTCCTGCGGGCCGGAACACTGAAGCTTTCTTT | CASSPAGRNTEAFF
TRBJ1-1 | TRBV6-5 | NA | NA | TGTGCCAGCAGTTACTCGGGGAACGCGAACACTGAAGCTTTCTTT | CASSYSGNANTEAFF
TRBJ1-2 | TRBV10-3 | NA | NA | TGTGCCATCAGTGACGCGACAGGTTATGGCTACACCTTC | CAISDATGYGYTF
TRBJ2-1 | TRBV7-8 | NA | NA | TGTGCCAGCAGCCCAGCTAGATTCCCCGACAATGAGCAGTTCTTC | CASSPARFPDNEQFF
TRBJ2-3 | TRBV5-1 | TRBD1 | NA | TGCGCCAGCAGCAGGGGACAGGAGCTGCGGGATACGCAGTATTTT | CASSRGQELRDTQYF
TRBJ2-1 | TRBV6-2/TRBV6-3 | TRBD2 | few | TGTGCCAGCATCCGGCGGGCGGGAGGGGCCTACAATGAGCAGTTCTTC | CASIRRAGGAYNEQFF
TRBJ2-2 | TRBV30 | NA | few | TGTGCCGGCTCCCGACCGAACACCGGGGAGCTGTTTTTT | CAGSRPNTGELFF
TRBJ2-7 | TRBV5-1 | TRBD2 | many | TGCGCCAGCAGCTTGGGAGGACTAGCGGCACCCTACGAGCAGTACTTC | CASSLGGLAAPYEQYF
TRBJ2-3 | TRBV30 | TRBD2 | few | TGTGCCCGGAGAGCTAGCGGTGCCACGGGTACGCAGTATTTT | CARRASGATGTQYF
TRBJ2-3 | TRBV20-1 | TRBD2 | NA | TGCAGTGCTAGGGGACTAGCGGGGGATTATTTT | CSARGLAGDYF
TRBJ2-7 | TRBV24-1 | NA | NA | TGTGCCACCGGGCTAGCAAGGCTACGCGGGCAGTACTTC | CATGLARLRGQYF
TRBJ1-1 | TRBV7-8 | NA | NA | TGTGCCAGCAGCTTTGGGACGGAATTGAACACTGAAGCTTTCTTT | CASSFGTELNTEAFF
TRBJ2-7 | TRBV5-1 | NA | NA | TGCGCCAGCAGCTTGGGGAGCGGACACTACGAGCAGTACTTC | CASSLGSGHYEQYF
TRBJ2-7 | TRBV2 | NA | few | TGTGCCAGCACCCCTTCGGGCCCCAGGGACGAGCAGTACTTC | CASTPSGPRDEQYF
TRBJ2-2 | TRBV29-1 | NA | few | TGCAGCGTTGAAGACCCCGACTGGCGAGGGACCGGGGAGCTGTTTTTT | CSVEDPDWRGTGELFF
TRBJ2-5 | TRBV3-1 | TRBD2 | NA | TGTGCCAGCAGCCAACCGGGACTACCTTTGCGGCAAGAGACCCAGTACTTC | CASSQPGLPLRQETQYF
TRBJ1-2 | TRBV18 | TRBD1 | many | TGTGCCAGCAGCCCGGGACAGGATTATGGCTACACCTTC | CASSPGQDYGYTF
TRBJ2-7 | TRBV29-1 | TRBD2 | few | TGCAGCGTTGGGGGACTATCCGAGCAGTACTTC | CSVGGLSEQYF
TRBJ2-3 | TRBV7-2 | NA | few | TGTGCCAGCACCCGTCGAAGCGGGAGCACAGATACGCAGTATTTT | CASTRRSGSTDTQYF